The next 21 T cell receptor beta chains were all read from a single sample in a study of blood T cell repertoires in COVID-19. TCRdb's copy holds only in-frame clones and misses some; the assay was immunoSEQ multiplex PCR. The sample carries around 99,000 clones, over 60% recorded once. Sequencing was performed on peripheral blood. Receptors were obtained from a human donor in a cohort sampled during active or convalescent COVID-19.

V and J are TRBV6-2 or TRBV6-3 and TRBJ1-2, with 7 bases matching TRBD1. Losses at the gene ends were 5 bases for V and 5 bases for J; bases not matched to a gene: 5. The CDR3 covers 13 residues. Germline values: CDR1 MNHEY, CDR2 SVGEGT. The CDR3 spells CASSRDSGYGYTF. DNA for the CDR3: TGTGCCAGCAGTAGGGACAGTGGTTATGGCTACACCTTC.

This chain uses TRBV30 with TRBJ2-7; D is undetermined. This CDR3 spans 11 amino acids. Trimming removed 2 bases at V and 2 bases at J, with 4 bases between. Germline lookup yields CDR1 GTSNPN and CDR2 SVGIG (reference sequence). The CDR3 region is CAWSSTYEQYF. The DNA for the CDR3 is TGTGCCTGGAGTTCCACCTACGAGCAGTACTTC. The entire variable domain, with the rest obtained from reference TRBV30 and TRBJ2-7, is as follows: SQTIHQWPATLVQPVGSPLSLECTVEGTSNPNLYWYRQAAGRGLQLLFYSVGIGQISSEVPQNLSASRPQDRQFILSSKKLLLSDSGFYLCAWSSTYEQYFGPGTRLTVT.

The chain employs TRBV14 and TRBJ2-3, with 7 bases identical to TRBD2. This CDR3 has 15 residues. The germline V gene encodes CDR1 SGHDN and CDR2 FVKESK. After removal of 4 bases from V and 2 bases from J, the junction contained 6 bases not matched to a gene. CDR3 nucleotide sequence: TGTGCCAGCAGCCGACAAGCGGGGCTCACAGATACGCAGTATTTT. It codes for CASSRQAGLTDTQYF.

J is TRBJ2-5 and V is TRBV7-8; maybe TRBD1 (6 bases). The germline V and J ends were trimmed by 2 bases and 7 bases, with 17 bases remaining between them. CDR3 size: 15 residues. The germline V gene encodes CDR1 SGHVS and CDR2 FQNEAQ. Written as DNA, the CDR3 is TGTGCCAGCAGCTTACCCAGGGGTGTTGGTGGGACCCAGTACTTC. Translation: CASSLPRGVGGTQYF.

This clone has just a few counts. The V and J genes are TRBV10-3 and TRBJ1-5; D is uncertain. The CDR3 runs to 15 residues. The V end was cut by 1 base, the J end by 0 bases, with 7 bases between. Germline CDR1 is ENHRY and CDR2 is SYGVKD. In DNA form, the CDR3 reads TGTGCCATCAGTGAGTGGAGCAATAGCAATCAGCCCCAGCATTTT. It specifies CAISEWSNSNQPQHF.

This clone showed up just once. The chain has TRBV14 and TRBJ1-2, with 8 bases that match TRBD1. The germline V gene encodes CDR1 SGHDN and CDR2 FVKESK. The CDR3 spans 15 residues. V was pared by 1 base and J by 5 bases, with 6 bases of the junction left unmatched. The CDR3 loop reads CASSQATQGGYGYTF. DNA of the CDR3: TGTGCCAGCAGCCAAGCGACACAGGGGGGGTATGGCTACACCTTC.

The chain employs TRBV19 and TRBJ1-5; D is ambiguous. CDR3 length: 15 amino acids. The V and J ends lost 6 bases and 0 bases respectively, with 12 bases between them. The germline gives CDR1 LNHDA, CDR2 SQIVND (reference sequence). The CDR3 region has the DNA TGTGCCAGTAGAACAAACGGAGGTAGCAATCAGCCCCAGCATTTT. Residues: CASRTNGGSNQPQHF.

This chain uses TRBV21-1 with TRBJ2-7; TRBD2, the table's D call, lacks a check against the DNA. TRBV21-1 is a known pseudogene. The CDR3 has 16 amino acids. The CDR3 DNA reads TGTGCCAGCAGCGTGATGTGCATAGCGGGGTCCTACGAGCAGTACTTC. Encoded protein: CASSVMCIAGSYEQYF.

CDR3 residues: CASSHTGLAGFEQYF. In DNA form, the CDR3 reads TGCGCCAGCAGCCATACGGGACTAGCGGGTTTCGAGCAGTACTTC. The chain links TRBV5-1 to TRBJ2-7; 12 bases map to TRBD2. The V segment lost 4 bases and the J segment 6 bases; nucleotides outside the gene matches: 8. The CDR3 extends over 15 amino acids. Germline V gene lookup returns CDR1 SGHRS and CDR2 YFSETQ.

The rearrangement uses TRBV18 and TRBJ2-1; D may be TRBD2 (7 bases). The CDR3 is 12 amino acids. Germline CDR1 KGHSH, CDR2 LQKENI. V shed 2 bases and J shed 15 bases, with 14 bases lying between them. The CDR3 nucleotides read TGTGCCAGCTCACCAGAATGGGGGGGCCTGTTCTTC. It codes for CASSPEWGGLFF.

The J gene is TRBJ2-3, the V gene TRBV6-2 or TRBV6-3; possible D gene TRBD1, 5 bases. CDR1 is MNHEY, CDR2 SVGEGT, per germline. CDR3 length equals 15 residues. The V gene lost 0 bases and the J gene lost 8 bases, with 15 bases spanning the gap. CDR3 bases: TGTGCCAGCAGTTACTCGCGTCAGGGTACTGGTACGCAGTATTTT. The encoded protein is CASSYSRQGTGTQYF.

The V gene is TRBV20-1, the J gene TRBJ1-6, with 7 bases that match TRBD1. The CDR3 spans 11 residues. The V segment lost 6 bases and the J segment 9 bases; nucleotides outside the gene matches: 2. Germline V gene sequence: CDR1 DFQATT, CDR2 SNEGSKA (reference sequence). The CDR3 protein is CSAGQFSPLHF. In nucleotides, the CDR3 is TGCAGTGCGGGACAGTTTTCACCCCTCCACTTT.

CDR3 sequence: CASSLALVGGEQFF. The DNA for the CDR3 is TGTGCCAGCAGCTTAGCGCTAGTGGGTGGTGAGCAGTTCTTC. The chain combines TRBV7-3 with TRBJ2-1; D remains unclear. The germline V gene encodes CDR1 SGHTA and CDR2 FQGTGA. This CDR3 contains 14 residues. The germline V and J ends were trimmed by 2 bases and 9 bases, with 14 bases remaining between them.

The chain joins TRBV27 to TRBJ2-1; 7 bases match TRBD2. V lost 3 bases, J lost 0 bases, and 5 bases stayed unmatched. CDR3 size: 16 residues. Germline V gene data show CDR1 as MNHEY and CDR2 as SMNVEV (reference sequence). CDR3 sequence: CASSFASGPSYNEQFF. The CDR3 DNA sequence: TGTGCCAGCAGTTTTGCTAGCGGCCCCTCCTACAATGAGCAGTTCTTC.

V is TRBV7-8 and J is TRBJ2-1; no reliable D call. The CDR3 totals 13 residues. From germline, CDR1 is SGHVS and CDR2 FQNEAQ. V gave up 5 bases and J gave up 5 bases, with 10 bases separating them. In DNA, the CDR3 is TGTGCCAGCAGCCATAACCACAACAATGAGCAGTTCTTC. This translates into CASSHNHNNEQFF.

The genes are TRBV7-8 and TRBJ2-7; 9 bases match TRBD1. CDR1 and CDR2 (germline): SGHVS, FQNEAQ. The CDR3 contains 15 residues. After removal of 3 bases from V and 5 bases from J, the junction contained 8 bases not matched to a gene. For the CDR3, the DNA is TGTGCCAGCAGCTTCCGGAGGACAGGGGTCAACGAGCAGTACTTC. It translates to CASSFRRTGVNEQYF.

Only one count was recorded for this clone. The chain joins TRBV2 to TRBJ2-3, with 9 bases fitting TRBD2. The CDR3 length is 18 residues. The V and J ends lost 2 bases and 9 bases, in that order; junction bases with no gene match: 18. Germline V lookup: CDR1 SNHLY, CDR2 FYNNEI. CDR3 nucleotide sequence: TGTGCCAGCAGTGAACGGAGGGGGGCAGTTAGCGGGAGCGGAACGCAGTATTTT. Translating it yields CASSERRGAVSGSGTQYF.

The chain links TRBV24-1 to TRBJ1-1, with a tentative D call TRBD1 (5 bases). Germline assignment: CDR1 KGHDR and CDR2 SFDVKD. The CDR3 runs to 13 residues. V lost 3 bases, J lost 7 bases, and 11 bases lay in between. The chain's CDR3 is CATSDGGVGEAFF. The CDR3 region has the DNA TGTGCCACCAGTGATGGGGGGGTGGGTGAAGCTTTCTTT.

This rearrangement joins TRBV19 to TRBJ1-2, with D perhaps TRBD1 (6 bases). CDR1 and CDR2 (germline): LNHDA, SQIVND (reference sequence). V lost 8 bases, J lost 2 bases, and 15 bases lay in between. There are 14 residues in the CDR3. The CDR3 loop reads CASGDKWDNYGYTF. DNA of the CDR3: TGTGCCAGTGGGGACAAATGGGACAACTATGGCTACACCTTC.

This clone was detected only a few times. The V and J genes are TRBV2 and TRBJ2-3, with TRBD2 as a possible D gene (7 bases). CDR1 SNHLY and CDR2 FYNNEI come from the germline V gene. The CDR3 runs 14 residues. Trimming shortened V by 4 bases and J by 4 bases, and 12 bases separated the two germline ends. The CDR3 region is CASSGGGIADTQYF. Here the CDR3 DNA reads TGTGCCAGCAGTGGCGGGGGCATAGCAGATACGCAGTATTTT.

The chain is built from TRBV7-2 and TRBJ2-1; 10 nucleotides agree with TRBD2. V shed 5 bases, J shed 6 bases, and the junction held 10 bases outside the gene matches. The CDR3 totals 16 residues. Germline CDR1 reads SGHTA; CDR2 reads FQGNSA. The CDR3, as DNA: TGTGCCAGCAGCCCTCCCGGGTTAGCGGGAGGCAATGAGCAGTTCTTC. Its protein is CASSPPGLAGGNEQFF.